This T cell receptor beta chain was identified during a study of technical replicates of blood from several donors. The data were produced by immunoSEQ multiplex PCR, yet TCRdb's version contains in-frame clones alone and is incomplete. The sample carries 15,000 to 20,000 clones, roughly 84% recorded once. With V trimmed by 5 bases and J by 6 bases, 16 bases remained unmatched. Germline CDR1 and CDR2: MDHEN and SYDVKM. The CDR3 is 18 residues long. This TCR was sampled from a human donor in good health. The chain combines TRBV28 with TRBJ2-3, with TRBD2 matching over 11 bases. Sequencing was done on a sample of PBMCs. This CDR3 reads CASSTAGLAGGAGDTQYF. The CDR3 bases are TGTGCCAGCAGTACCGCCGGGTTAGCGGGAGGGGCAGGGGATACGCAGTATTTT.